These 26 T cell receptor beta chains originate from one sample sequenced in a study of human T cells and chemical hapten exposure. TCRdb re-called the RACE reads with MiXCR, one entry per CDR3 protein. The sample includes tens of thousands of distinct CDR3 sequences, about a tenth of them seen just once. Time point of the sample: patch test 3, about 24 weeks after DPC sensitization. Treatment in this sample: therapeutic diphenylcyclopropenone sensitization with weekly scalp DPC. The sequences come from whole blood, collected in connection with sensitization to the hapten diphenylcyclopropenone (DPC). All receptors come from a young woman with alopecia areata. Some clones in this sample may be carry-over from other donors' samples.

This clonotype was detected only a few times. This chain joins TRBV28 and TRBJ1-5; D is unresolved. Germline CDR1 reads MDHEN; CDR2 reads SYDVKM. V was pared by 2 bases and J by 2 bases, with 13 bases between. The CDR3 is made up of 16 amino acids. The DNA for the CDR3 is TGTGCCAGCAGTTTACCCGAGACTTGGGGCAATCAGCCCCAGCATTTT. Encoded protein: CASSLPETWGNQPQHF.

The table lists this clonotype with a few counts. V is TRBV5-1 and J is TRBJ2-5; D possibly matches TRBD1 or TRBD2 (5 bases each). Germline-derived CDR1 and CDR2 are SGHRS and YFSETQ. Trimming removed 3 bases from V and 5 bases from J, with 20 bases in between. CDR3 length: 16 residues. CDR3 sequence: CASSWGTATLRETQYF. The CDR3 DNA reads TGCGCCAGCAGCTGGGGGACGGCTACCTTGAGGGAGACCCAGTACTTC.

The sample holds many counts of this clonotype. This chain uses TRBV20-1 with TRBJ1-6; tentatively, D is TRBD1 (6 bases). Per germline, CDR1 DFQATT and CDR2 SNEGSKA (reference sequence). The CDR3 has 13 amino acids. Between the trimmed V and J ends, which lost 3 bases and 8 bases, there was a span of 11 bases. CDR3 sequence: CSASLRGDSPLHF. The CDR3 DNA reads TGCAGTGCTAGTCTCAGGGGAGATTCACCCCTCCACTTT.

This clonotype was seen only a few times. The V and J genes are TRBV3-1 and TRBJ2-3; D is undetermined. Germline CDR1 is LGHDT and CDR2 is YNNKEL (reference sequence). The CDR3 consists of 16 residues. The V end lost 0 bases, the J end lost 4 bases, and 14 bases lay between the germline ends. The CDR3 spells CASSQDRTTSSDTQYF. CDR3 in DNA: TGTGCCAGCAGCCAAGATAGGACCACGTCTTCAGATACGCAGTATTTT.

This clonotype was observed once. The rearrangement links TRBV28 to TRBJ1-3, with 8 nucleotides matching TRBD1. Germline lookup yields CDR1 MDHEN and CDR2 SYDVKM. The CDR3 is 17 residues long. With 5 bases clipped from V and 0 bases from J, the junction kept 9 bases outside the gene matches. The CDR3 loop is CASSTPGQAFSGNTIYF. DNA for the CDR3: TGTGCCAGCAGTACCCCGGGACAGGCCTTCTCTGGAAACACCATATATTTT.

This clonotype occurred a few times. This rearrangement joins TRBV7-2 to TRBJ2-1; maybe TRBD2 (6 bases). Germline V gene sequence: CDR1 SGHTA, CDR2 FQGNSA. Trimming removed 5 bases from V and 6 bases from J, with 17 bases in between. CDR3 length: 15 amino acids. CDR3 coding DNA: TGTGCCAGCAGCCCGCGGACTAATTGGGCCAATGAGCAGTTCTTC. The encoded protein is CASSPRTNWANEQFF.

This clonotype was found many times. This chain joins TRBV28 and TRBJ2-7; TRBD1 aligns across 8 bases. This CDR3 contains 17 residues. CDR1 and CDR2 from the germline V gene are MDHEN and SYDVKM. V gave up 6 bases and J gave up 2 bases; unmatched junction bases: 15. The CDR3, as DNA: TGTGCCAGCAGGTTAGGCTTGACAGGGGTTTGGCCCTACGAGCAGTACGTC. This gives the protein CASRLGLTGVWPYEQYV.

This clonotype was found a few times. In nucleotides, the CDR3 is TGTGCCACCAAACCAGACCCCCTCGGGGACATTCAGTACTTC. This codes for CATKPDPLGDIQYF. This chain joins TRBV24-1 and TRBJ2-4; weak D call: TRBD2 (5 bases). Trimming stripped 8 bases from V and 8 bases from J, with 18 bases between. The CDR3 consists of 14 residues. Germline V gene sequence: CDR1 KGHDR, CDR2 SFDVKD.

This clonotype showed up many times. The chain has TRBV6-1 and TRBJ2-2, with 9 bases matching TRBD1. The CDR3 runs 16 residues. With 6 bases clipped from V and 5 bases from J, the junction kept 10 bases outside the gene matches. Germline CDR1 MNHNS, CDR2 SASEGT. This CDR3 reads CASSTTGQGQTGELFF. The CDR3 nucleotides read TGTGCCAGCAGCACCACGGGACAGGGACAAACCGGGGAGCTGTTTTTT.

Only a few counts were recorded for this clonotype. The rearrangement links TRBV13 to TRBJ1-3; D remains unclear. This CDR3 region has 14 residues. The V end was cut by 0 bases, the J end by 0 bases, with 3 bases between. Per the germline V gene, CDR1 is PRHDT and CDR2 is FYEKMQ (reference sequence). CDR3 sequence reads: CASSLGNSGNTIYF. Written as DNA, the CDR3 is TGTGCCAGCAGCTTAGGGAACTCTGGAAACACCATATATTTT.

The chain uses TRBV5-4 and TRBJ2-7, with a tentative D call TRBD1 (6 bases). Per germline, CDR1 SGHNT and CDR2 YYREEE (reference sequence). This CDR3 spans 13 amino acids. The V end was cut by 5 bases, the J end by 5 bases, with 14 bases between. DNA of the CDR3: TGTGCCAGCAGACAAACAGGGCAGAACGAGCAGTACTTC. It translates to CASRQTGQNEQYF.

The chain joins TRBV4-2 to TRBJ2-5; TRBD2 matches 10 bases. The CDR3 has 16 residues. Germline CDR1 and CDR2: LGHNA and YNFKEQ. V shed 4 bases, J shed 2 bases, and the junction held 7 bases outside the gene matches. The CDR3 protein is CASSRPGTSVQETQYF. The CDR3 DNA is TGTGCCAGCAGCCGCCCCGGGACTAGCGTACAAGAGACCCAGTACTTC.

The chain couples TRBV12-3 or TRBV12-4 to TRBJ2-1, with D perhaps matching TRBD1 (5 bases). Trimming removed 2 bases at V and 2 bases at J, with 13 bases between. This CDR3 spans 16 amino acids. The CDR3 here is CASSLSEQVAYNEQFF. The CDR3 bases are TGTGCCAGCAGTTTATCGGAACAGGTGGCCTACAATGAGCAGTTCTTC.

CDR3 nucleotides: TGTGCCAGCTCAAGCTGGGGGATTAGCAATCAGCCCCAGCATTTT. Protein product: CASSSWGISNQPQHF. The chain uses TRBV18 and TRBJ1-5; the D gene is possibly TRBD1 (5 bases). Looked up from germline, CDR1 is KGHSH and CDR2 is LQKENI. The CDR3 covers 15 residues. Between the trimmed V and J ends, which lost 5 bases and 0 bases, there was a span of 11 bases.

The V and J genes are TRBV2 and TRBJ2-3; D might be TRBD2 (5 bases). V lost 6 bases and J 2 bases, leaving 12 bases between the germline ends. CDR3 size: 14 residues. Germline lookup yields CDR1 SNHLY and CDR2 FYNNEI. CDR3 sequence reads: CASRSGGLTDTQYF. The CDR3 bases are TGTGCCAGCAGGAGCGGCGGACTCACAGATACGCAGTATTTT.

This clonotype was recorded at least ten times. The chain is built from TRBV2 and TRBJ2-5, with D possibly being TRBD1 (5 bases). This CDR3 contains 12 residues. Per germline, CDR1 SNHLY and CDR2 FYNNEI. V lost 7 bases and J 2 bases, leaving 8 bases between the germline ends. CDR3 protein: CASIRQQETQYF. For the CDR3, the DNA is TGTGCCAGCATACGACAGCAAGAGACCCAGTACTTC.

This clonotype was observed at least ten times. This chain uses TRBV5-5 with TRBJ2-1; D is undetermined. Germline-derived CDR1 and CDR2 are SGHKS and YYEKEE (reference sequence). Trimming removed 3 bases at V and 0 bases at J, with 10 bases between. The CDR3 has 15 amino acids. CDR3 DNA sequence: TGTGCCAGCAGCTGGAACCGTGACTCCTACAATGAGCAGTTCTTC. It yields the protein CASSWNRDSYNEQFF. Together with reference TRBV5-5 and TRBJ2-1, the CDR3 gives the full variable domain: DAGVTQSPTHLIKTRGQQVTLRCSPISGHKSVSWYQQVLGQGPQFIFQYYEKEERGRGNFPDRFSARQFPNYSSELNVNALLLGDSALYLCASSWNRDSYNEQFFGPGTRLTVL.

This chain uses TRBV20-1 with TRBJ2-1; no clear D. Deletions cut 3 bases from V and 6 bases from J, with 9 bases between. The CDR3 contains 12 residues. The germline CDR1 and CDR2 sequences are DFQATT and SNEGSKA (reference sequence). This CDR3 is CSASTSINEQFF. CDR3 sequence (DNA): TGCAGTGCTAGTACCTCGATCAATGAGCAGTTCTTC.

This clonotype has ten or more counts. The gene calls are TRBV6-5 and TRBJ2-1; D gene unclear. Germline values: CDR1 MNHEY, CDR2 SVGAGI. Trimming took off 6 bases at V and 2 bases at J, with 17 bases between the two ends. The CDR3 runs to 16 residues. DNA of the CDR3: TGTGCCAGCAGGAAATCCGTGACTCACACCTACAATGAGCAGTTCTTC. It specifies CASRKSVTHTYNEQFF.

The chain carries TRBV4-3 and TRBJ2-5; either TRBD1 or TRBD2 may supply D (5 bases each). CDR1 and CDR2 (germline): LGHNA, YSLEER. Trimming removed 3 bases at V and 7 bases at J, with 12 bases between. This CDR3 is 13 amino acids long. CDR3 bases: TGCGCCAGCAGCCAGGGGACCACCGGGACCCAGTACTTC. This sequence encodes CASSQGTTGTQYF.

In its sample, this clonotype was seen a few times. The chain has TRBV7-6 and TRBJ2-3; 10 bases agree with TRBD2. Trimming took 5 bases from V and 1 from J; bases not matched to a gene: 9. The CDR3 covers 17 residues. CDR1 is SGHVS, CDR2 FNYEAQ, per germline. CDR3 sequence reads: CASSPVPLAGGTDTQYF. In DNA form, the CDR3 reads TGTGCCAGCAGCCCCGTACCGCTAGCGGGGGGCACAGATACGCAGTATTTT.

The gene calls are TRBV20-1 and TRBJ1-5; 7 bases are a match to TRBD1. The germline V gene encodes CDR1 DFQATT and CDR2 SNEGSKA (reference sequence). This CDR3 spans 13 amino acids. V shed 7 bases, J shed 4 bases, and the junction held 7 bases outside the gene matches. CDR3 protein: CSGAGTVNQPQHF. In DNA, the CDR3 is TGCAGTGGAGCCGGGACAGTGAATCAGCCCCAGCATTTT.

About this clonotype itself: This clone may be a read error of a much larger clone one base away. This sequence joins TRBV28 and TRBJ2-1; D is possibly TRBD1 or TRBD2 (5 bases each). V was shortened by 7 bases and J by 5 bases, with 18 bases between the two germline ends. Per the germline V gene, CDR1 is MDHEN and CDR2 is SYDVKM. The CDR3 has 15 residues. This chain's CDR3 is CASTWPGTNNNEQFF. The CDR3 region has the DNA TGTGCCAGCACTTGGCCCGGGACGAACAACAATGAGCAGTTCTTC.

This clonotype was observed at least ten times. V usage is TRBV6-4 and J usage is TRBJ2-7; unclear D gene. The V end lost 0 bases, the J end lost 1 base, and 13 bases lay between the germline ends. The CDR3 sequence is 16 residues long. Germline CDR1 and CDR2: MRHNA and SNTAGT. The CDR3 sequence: CASSDSITPASYEQYF. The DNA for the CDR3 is TGTGCCAGCAGTGACTCGATTACACCCGCATCCTACGAGCAGTACTTC.

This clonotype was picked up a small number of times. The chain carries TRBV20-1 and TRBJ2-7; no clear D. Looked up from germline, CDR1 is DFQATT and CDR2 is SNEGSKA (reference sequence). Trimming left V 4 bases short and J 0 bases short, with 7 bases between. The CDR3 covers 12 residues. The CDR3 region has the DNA TGCAGTGCTACGGGCCACTCCTACGAGCAGTACTTC. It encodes CSATGHSYEQYF.

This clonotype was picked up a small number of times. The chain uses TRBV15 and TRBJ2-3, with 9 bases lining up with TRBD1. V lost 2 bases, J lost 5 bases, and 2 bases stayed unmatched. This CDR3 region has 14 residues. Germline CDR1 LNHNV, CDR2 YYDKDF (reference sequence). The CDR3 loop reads CATSRTGGLDTQYF. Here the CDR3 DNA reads TGTGCCACCAGCAGAACAGGGGGCTTAGATACGCAGTATTTT. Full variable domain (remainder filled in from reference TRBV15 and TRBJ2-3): DAMVIQNPRYQVTQFGKPVTLSCSQTLNHNVMYWYQQKSSQAPKLLFHYYDKDFNNEADTPDNFQSRRPNTSFCFLDIRSPGLGDTAMYLCATSRTGGLDTQYFGPGTRLTVL.